This is a list of T cell receptor beta chains from one sample in a study of tumor-infiltrating lymphocytes in localized non-small cell lung cancer. TCRdb keeps only in-frame clones here, not all; method: immunoSEQ multiplex PCR. Among 9,000 to 15,000 clones listed, about 70% were seen once. Sequenced sample: uninvolved lung tissue not adjacent to the tumor. These receptors all come from a human donor with non-small cell lung cancer. The conserved cysteine and the conserved F or W are not part of the CDR3 here.

v_call: TRBV28
j_call: TRBJ2-1
cdr3_aa: ASSLGISYNEQF

v_call: TRBV5-6
j_call: TRBJ1-5
cdr3_aa: ASSSSITSLGNQPQH

v_call: TRBV29-1
j_call: TRBJ2-7
cdr3_aa: SVASIKGPRSYEQY

v_call: TRBV18
j_call: TRBJ2-5
cdr3_aa: ASSPPGYGTQY

v_call: TRBV11-2
j_call: TRBJ2-3
cdr3_aa: ASSLVSASTDTQY

v_call: TRBV30
j_call: TRBJ1-4
cdr3_aa: AWSMSAEKLF

v_call: TRBV29-1
j_call: TRBJ2-1
cdr3_aa: SVLASGGSEQF

v_call: TRBV7-2
j_call: TRBJ2-7
cdr3_aa: ASSLFQAGGNEQY

v_call: TRBV28
j_call: TRBJ1-5
cdr3_aa: ASSFYTGGHQPQH

v_call: TRBV4-3
j_call: TRBJ2-5
cdr3_aa: ASSQGLAGAGETQY

v_call: TRBV10-3
j_call: TRBJ1-2
cdr3_aa: AISGRQGADYGYT

v_call: TRBV15
j_call: TRBJ2-7
cdr3_aa: ATSAQREIVYEQY

v_call: TRBV6-1
j_call: TRBJ2-7
cdr3_aa: ASIEQGAYEQY

v_call: TRBV7-2
j_call: TRBJ2-1
cdr3_aa: ASSETGWHEQF

v_call: TRBV6-1
j_call: TRBJ2-5
cdr3_aa: ASSSYAKTQY

v_call: TRBV2
j_call: TRBJ1-2
cdr3_aa: ASSRPGGYT